This is a list of T cell receptor beta chains from one sample in a study of beta chain features in type 1 diabetes. Sequenced by immunoSEQ multiplex PCR; TCRdb stores in-frame clones only, minus some. The sample shows about 240,000 clones, approximately 15% of them seen only once. Input material: naive CD4+ T cells from blood. These TCRs come from a man aged 25-40 years with type 1 diabetes. CDR3s leave out the opening cysteine and the closing phenylalanine or tryptophan. A D gene is named only where the DNA matches it firmly. Expanded clones get a size class; other rows say once, few or many, or leave the size out.

>NA|once|TRBJ1-1|TRBV5-4
ASSKGPTVITEAF
>NA|few|TRBJ1-3|TRBV29-1
SWTDSGNTIY
>NA|NA|TRBJ1-2|TRBV4-1
ASSQTDGNSNYGYT
>TRBD1|few|TRBJ1-4|TRBV7-9
ASSFGQGRNEKLF
>TRBD2|few|TRBJ2-3|TRBV25-1
ASSENSGRTDTQY
>NA|NA|TRBJ1-2|TRBV18
ASSPPGPRGYGYT
>NA|NA|TRBJ2-7|TRBV21-1
ASSKAREQY
>NA|NA|TRBJ1-2|TRBV7-2
ASSWNTGTRYGYT
>TRBD1|few|TRBJ2-3|TRBV29-1
SASGTGFVDTQY
>TRBD1|NA|TRBJ1-4|TRBV15
ATSRDRDRSEKLF